A selection of T cell receptor beta chains follows, all from one sample in a study of blood T cell repertoires in COVID-19. The table came from immunoSEQ multiplex PCR; TCRdb's copy has only in-frame clones and leaves some out. The table lists about 81,000 clones, more than 75% of them singletons. The sample consisted of peripheral blood. These TCRs come from a man in his 60s with acute or convalescent COVID-19. Both conserved end residues are part of each CDR3. A D gene is named only where the DNA matches it firmly. Some rows have no size entry. The others give once, few or many, or a class for an expanded clone.

NA,TRBJ2-5,TRBV3-1/TRBV3-2,15,once,TGTGCCAGCAGCCGCAGGACTGCGTACCAAGAGACCCAGTACTTC,CASSRRTAYQETQYF
TRBD1,TRBJ1-6,TRBV27,14,NA,TGTGCCAGCAGTAGGGGACAGGGCGGTTCACCCCTCCACTTT,CASSRGQGGSPLHF
TRBD2,TRBJ2-1,TRBV7-2,15,few,TGTGCCAGCACCTCCACTAGCGGGTCCTACAATGAGCAGTTCTTC,CASTSTSGSYNEQFF
NA,TRBJ1-5,TRBV18,14,NA,TGTGCCAGCTCACCATCTGCAGGGAACCAGCCCCAGCATTTT,CASSPSAGNQPQHF
NA,TRBJ1-6,TRBV7-6,16,NA,TGTGCCAGCAGCGAAACTACAGGAGCCTATAATTCACCCCTCCACTTT,CASSETTGAYNSPLHF
TRBD2,TRBJ2-7,TRBV7-2,15,NA,TGTGCCAGCAGCTTCGGACTAGCGTCTTCCTACGAGCAGTACTTC,CASSFGLASSYEQYF
TRBD2,TRBJ2-1,TRBV6-2/TRBV6-3,16,NA,TGTGCCAGCAGTTCTCTGGGACTAGCGGGGAATGGAGAGCAGTTCTTC,CASSSLGLAGNGEQFF
NA,TRBJ1-5,TRBV21-1,17,NA,TGTGCCAGCAGACTAGACAGGTTCCCTTATAGCAATCAGCCCCAGCATTTT,CASRLDRFPYSNQPQHF
NA,TRBJ2-7,TRBV28,13,NA,TGTGCCAGCAGGTCCCGGGACACCTACGAGCAGTACTTC,CASRSRDTYEQYF
TRBD1,TRBJ1-1,TRBV6-5,16,NA,TGTGCCAGCAGTTACTCGACAGGGGAGATGGGCACTGAAGCTTTCTTT,CASSYSTGEMGTEAFF
NA,TRBJ1-6,TRBV4-3,14,few,TGCGCCAGCAGCCACCTAGATAAAAATTCACCCCTCCACTTT,CASSHLDKNSPLHF
NA,TRBJ1-5,TRBV5-8,12,few,TGTGCCAGCAGCTTCCAGGATCAGCCCCAGCATTTT,CASSFQDQPQHF
NA,TRBJ1-3,TRBV7-2,13,NA,TGTGCCAGCAGCACGAACAGGGCAGACACCATATATTTT,CASSTNRADTIYF
NA,TRBJ1-1,TRBV6-6,12,NA,TGTGCCAGCAGTAACTCAGGAATGAGGGCTTTCTTT,CASSNSGMRAFF
TRBD1,TRBJ2-3,TRBV5-1,13,NA,TGCGCCAGCAGCGCGACAGGGGGTAATACGCAGTATTTT,CASSATGGNTQYF
NA,TRBJ1-3,TRBV10-3,15,NA,TGTGCCGCGGCGGCAAGGTCCGACCCTGGAAACACCATATATTTT,CAAAARSDPGNTIYF
NA,TRBJ1-2,TRBV4-2,12,NA,TGTGCCAGCAGCCAAGAACTTTATAGCTACACCTTC,CASSQELYSYTF
TRBD1,TRBJ2-3,TRBV5-1,15,NA,TGCGCCAGCACCGCAACAGGGGACAGCGCAGATACGCAGTATTTT,CASTATGDSADTQYF
TRBD1,TRBJ2-5,TRBV19,13,NA,TGTGCCAGTAGTCGGACAGGGTTAGAGACCCAGTACTTC,CASSRTGLETQYF
NA,TRBJ1-5,TRBV2,14,NA,TGTGCCAGCAGTGCCAGTTATAGCAATCAGCCCCAGCATTTT,CASSASYSNQPQHF
NA,TRBJ1-1,TRBV7-2,13,NA,TGTGCCAGCAGCAGCAGGGGCGGCACTGAAGCTTTCTTT,CASSSRGGTEAFF
NA,TRBJ2-2,TRBV4-2,16,few,TGTGCCAGCAGCCAAGTCGGCGGTGCGAACACCGGGGAGCTGTTTTTT,CASSQVGGANTGELFF
NA,TRBJ2-3,TRBV6-2/TRBV6-3,15,NA,TGTGCCAGCAGTTACCTCTCAGGGCTCGCAGATACGCAGTATTTT,CASSYLSGLADTQYF
TRBD1,TRBJ2-5,TRBV28,17,NA,TGTGCCAGCAGTTCCCTATACGGGACAGGGGACGAAGAGACCCAGTACTTC,CASSSLYGTGDEETQYF
NA,TRBJ2-7,TRBV4-3,17,NA,TGCGCCAGCAGCACCCACCTTAGGAGCGGCGAAGGCTACGAGCAGTACTTC,CASSTHLRSGEGYEQYF
NA,TRBJ1-1,TRBV5-5,14,NA,TGTGCCAGCAGTCGAGCTACAGGACGTGATGAAGCTTTCTTT,CASSRATGRDEAFF
TRBD2,TRBJ2-7,TRBV7-2,14,NA,TGTGCCAGCAGCCCCCGCGGGGGGGCCCTCGAGCAGTACTTC,CASSPRGGALEQYF
NA,TRBJ2-1,TRBV10-3,12,NA,TGTGCCACCCAGGTTCCGTCAGGAGAGCAGTTCTTC,CATQVPSGEQFF
TRBD2,TRBJ2-1,TRBV9,15,once,TGTGCCAGCAGCGTAGCGGGAGGGCGAAACAATGAGCAGTTCTTC,CASSVAGGRNNEQFF
NA,TRBJ1-3,TRBV2,13,NA,TGTGCCAGCAGTCAAAGGGGAGGAAACACCATATATTTT,CASSQRGGNTIYF
NA,TRBJ2-7,TRBV7-9,14,NA,TGTGCCAGCAGCTTAGCCGGGAGCCCTTACGAGCAGTACTTC,CASSLAGSPYEQYF
TRBD1,TRBJ2-2,TRBV14,17,NA,TGTGCCAGCAGCCGGGACAGGGGATCCAGTAACACCGGGGAGCTGTTTTTT,CASSRDRGSSNTGELFF
NA,TRBJ2-3,TRBV12-5,12,NA,TGTGCTAGTGGCACGAACCGGGATACGCAGTATTTT,CASGTNRDTQYF
TRBD1,TRBJ2-7,TRBV27,18,NA,TGTGCCAGCAGTCCCGAACCTGGCCGGGACAGGGGGGTTCACGAGCAGTACTTC,CASSPEPGRDRGVHEQYF
NA,TRBJ1-2,TRBV6-2/TRBV6-3,13,few,TGTGCCAGCAGCCCCGACAGGAACTATGGCTACACCTTC,CASSPDRNYGYTF
NA,TRBJ2-3,TRBV28,13,NA,TGTGCCAGCAGTTTGGACAACACAGATACGCAGTATTTT,CASSLDNTDTQYF
NA,TRBJ2-7,TRBV6-5,15,NA,TGTGCCAGCGTCGACCGGGATCCTATTACTTACGAGCAGTACTTC,CASVDRDPITYEQYF
NA,TRBJ1-5,TRBV30,14,once,TGTGCCTGGACCAAAGGGGAAGGAGATCAGCCCCAGCATTTT,CAWTKGEGDQPQHF
TRBD2,TRBJ2-3,TRBV28,15,NA,TGTGCCAGCAGTTTATCGGGGCTAGCGGTAGATACGCAGTATTTT,CASSLSGLAVDTQYF